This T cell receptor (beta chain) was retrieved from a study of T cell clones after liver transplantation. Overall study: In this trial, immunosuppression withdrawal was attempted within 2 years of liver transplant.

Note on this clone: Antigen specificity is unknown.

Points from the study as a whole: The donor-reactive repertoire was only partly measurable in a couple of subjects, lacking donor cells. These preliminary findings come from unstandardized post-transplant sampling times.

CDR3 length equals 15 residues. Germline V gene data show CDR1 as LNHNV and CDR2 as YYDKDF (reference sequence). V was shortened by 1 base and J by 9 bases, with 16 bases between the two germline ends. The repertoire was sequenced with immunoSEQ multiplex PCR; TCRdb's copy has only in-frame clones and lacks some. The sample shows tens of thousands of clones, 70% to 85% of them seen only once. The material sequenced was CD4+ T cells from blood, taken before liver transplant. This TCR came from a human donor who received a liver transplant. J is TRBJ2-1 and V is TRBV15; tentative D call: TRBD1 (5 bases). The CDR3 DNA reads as TGTGCCACCAGCAGAGTTTCAATACAGGATGGTGAGCAGTTCTTC. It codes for CATSRVSIQDGEQFF.